Presented here are 6 T cell receptor beta chains from one specimen sequenced in a study of cytomegalovirus exposure and HLA in healthy donors. The PCR ran on 60 Vbeta and 13 Jbeta primers. The assay was immunoSEQ multiplex PCR, and TCRdb's table has in-frame clones only and misses some. The sample contains around 100,000 clones, about 82% of which appear only once. Sequenced: PBMCs. The receptors were gathered from a man between 25 and 39 years old in good health and CMV-seronegative.

V gene TRBV15 combines with J gene TRBJ2-7, with D possibly matching TRBD2 (7 bases). V lost 4 bases, J lost 1 base, and 11 bases lay in between. CDR3 size: 14 residues. CDR1 is LNHNV and CDR2 is YYDKDF in the germline V gene (reference sequence). The CDR3 is CATSTGGSSYEQYF. The DNA of the CDR3 is TGTGCCACCAGCACGGGGGGCTCGTCCTACGAGCAGTACTTC.

The J gene is TRBJ2-3, the V gene TRBV5-4; D is perhaps TRBD2 (5 bases). The CDR3 sequence is 15 residues long. V was clipped by 2 bases and J by 2 bases, with 12 bases between them. The germline V gene encodes CDR1 SGHNT and CDR2 YYREEE (reference sequence). The CDR3 sequence: CASSFYGDSTDTQYF. CDR3 nucleotides: TGTGCCAGCAGCTTTTACGGGGATTCCACAGATACGCAGTATTTT. Filled out from reference TRBV5-4 and TRBJ2-3, the complete variable domain reads ETGVTQSPTHLIKTRGQQVTLRCSSQSGHNTVSWYQQALGQGPQFIFQYYREEENGRGNFPPRFSGLQFPNYSSELNVNALELDDSALYLCASSFYGDSTDTQYFGPGTRLTVL.

Comment on this clone: In this CDR3 the conserved last residue, phenylalanine or tryptophan, is missing, so a read error is likely. This chain links TRBV4-3 with TRBJ1-2; possibly TRBD1 for D (5 bases). The CDR3 loop spans 15 amino acids. Germline CDR1 LGHNA, CDR2 YSLEER. V lost 1 base to trimming and J lost 0 bases, with 9 bases between them. The CDR3 loop is CASSQGTHSNYGYTL. The CDR3 DNA is TGCGCCAGCAGCCAAGGGACACACTCTAACTATGGCTACACCCTC.

The chain combines TRBV7-2 with TRBJ1-1, with D hard to call. Trimming took 5 bases from V and 7 from J, leaving 14 bases between them. CDR1 is SGHTA and CDR2 is FQGNSA in the germline V gene. CDR3 length: 13 amino acids. CDR3 sequence (DNA): TGTGCCAGCAGCCCCACCGAGGGTGGTGAAGCTTTCTTT. The encoded protein is CASSPTEGGEAFF.

This chain uses TRBV19 with TRBJ1-5, with 10 bases matching TRBD1. Germline CDR1 LNHDA, CDR2 SQIVND (reference sequence). Trimming at V came to 5 bases and at J to 6 bases, leaving 4 bases not matched to a gene. This CDR3 is built from 14 residues. CDR3 coding DNA: TGTGCCAGTAGTGAGACAGGGGGCAGTCAGCCCCAGCATTTT. It is translated as CASSETGGSQPQHF. Complete variable domain (other parts from reference TRBV19 and TRBJ1-5): DGGITQSPKYLFRKEGQNVTLSCEQNLNHDAMYWYRQDPGQGLRLIYYSQIVNDFQKGDIAEGYSVSREKKESFPLTVTSAQKNPTAFYLCASSETGGSQPQHFGDGTRLSIL.

The V gene is TRBV27, the J gene TRBJ1-1; D perhaps matches TRBD1 (6 bases). V was shortened by 6 bases and J by 1 base, with 12 bases between the two germline ends. The germline CDR1 and CDR2 sequences are MNHEY and SMNVEV (reference sequence). The CDR3 contains 14 residues. The CDR3 DNA reads TGTGCCAGCAGGTCGGGACATTCGAACACTGAAGCTTTCTTT. Translation: CASRSGHSNTEAFF.